The next 10 T cell receptor beta chains were all read from a single sample in a study of T cell responses to AZD1222 COVID-19 vaccine. Sequencing was performed with immunoSEQ multiplex PCR; in TCRdb, only in-frame clones are kept and a portion is missing. The sample includes approximately 180,000 clones, more than 70% seen only once; the top ten take 25% to 30%. Specimen: peripheral blood, collected 28 days after the second AZD1222 dose. Receptor source: an adult who received the AZD1222 COVID-19 vaccine.

V is TRBV19 and J is TRBJ2-1, with D perhaps assigned TRBD1 or TRBD2 (5 bases each). V shed 7 bases and J shed 0 bases, with 13 bases lying between them. This CDR3 spans 15 amino acids. Germline CDR1 and CDR2: LNHDA and SQIVND (reference sequence). CDR3 region: CASKGRRSSYNEQFF. For the CDR3, the DNA is TGTGCCAGTAAGGGGCGGAGGAGCTCCTACAATGAGCAGTTCTTC.

The CDR3 protein is CASSLMENTEAFF. The CDR3 region has the DNA TGTGCCAGCAGCTTAATGGAGAACACTGAAGCTTTCTTT. The V and J genes are TRBV7-3 and TRBJ1-1; no clear D. The ends were cut back, 1 base at V and 1 base at J, with 4 bases in the middle. CDR1 is SGHTA and CDR2 is FQGTGA in the germline V gene. The CDR3 totals 13 residues.

The chain employs TRBV5-1 and TRBJ1-6; no reliable D call. The germline V and J ends were trimmed by 0 bases and 4 bases, with 11 bases remaining between them. Germline-derived CDR1 and CDR2 are SGHRS and YFSETQ. This CDR3 contains 16 residues. CDR3 region: CASSLAGSRYNSPLHF. In DNA form, the CDR3 reads TGCGCCAGCAGCTTGGCAGGAAGCAGATATAATTCACCCCTCCACTTT.

The chain couples TRBV27 to TRBJ2-3; weak D call: TRBD2 (5 bases). Trimming shortened V by 6 bases and J by 2 bases, and 21 bases separated the two germline ends. This CDR3 contains 17 residues. Germline V gene sequence: CDR1 MNHEY, CDR2 SMNVEV (reference sequence). The CDR3 bases are TGTGCCAGCAGGCCCCCCCCGCGCGGACTGAACACAGATACGCAGTATTTT. Translated: CASRPPPRGLNTDTQYF.

The rearrangement links TRBV6-5 to TRBJ2-7; D is ambiguous. The CDR3 contains 12 residues. Between the trimmed V and J ends, which lost 7 bases and 3 bases, there was a span of 10 bases. The germline gives CDR1 MNHEY, CDR2 SVGAGI. CDR3 sequence (DNA): TGTGCCAGCATCGGCAGAAACTACGAGCAGTACTTC. Translating gives CASIGRNYEQYF.

The rearrangement links TRBV18 to TRBJ2-7; D perhaps matches TRBD1 (5 bases). The germline gives CDR1 KGHSH, CDR2 LQKENI. With 3 bases removed from V and 6 bases from J, the gap between germline ends came to 12 bases. The CDR3 is 13 residues long. CDR3 residues: CASSPQGSGEQYF. In DNA form, the CDR3 reads TGTGCCAGCTCACCCCAGGGCTCCGGCGAGCAGTACTTC.

V usage is TRBV2 and J usage is TRBJ2-7; 12 bases are a match to TRBD1. Germline-derived CDR1 and CDR2 are SNHLY and FYNNEI. CDR3 length equals 15 residues. V gave up 5 bases and J gave up 7 bases; unmatched junction bases: 9. The CDR3 nucleotides are TGTGCCAGCAGTCTCCGGGACAGGGGGCTGGGGGAGCAGTACTTC. This translates into CASSLRDRGLGEQYF.

Here the CDR3 DNA reads TGTGCCAGCAGCCAGAACAGGGGGAATGAGCAGTTCTTC. Protein product: CASSQNRGNEQFF. The rearrangement uses TRBV14 and TRBJ2-1; 8 bases match TRBD1. Germline V lookup: CDR1 SGHDN, CDR2 FVKESK. Losses at the gene ends were 3 bases for V and 7 bases for J; bases not matched to a gene: 2. This CDR3 contains 13 residues.

This clone was recorded only once. The gene calls are TRBV7-9 and TRBJ2-1, with D possibly matching TRBD1 (6 bases). V lost 0 bases and J 10 bases, leaving 7 bases between the germline ends. The germline V gene encodes CDR1 SEHNR and CDR2 FQNEAQ (reference sequence). The CDR3 extends over 12 amino acids. CDR3 sequence: CASSLARGEQFF. The DNA of the CDR3 is TGTGCCAGCAGCTTAGCGAGGGGGGAGCAGTTCTTC.

This chain uses TRBV13 with TRBJ2-1; D remains ambiguous. CDR1 and CDR2 (germline): PRHDT, FYEKMQ (reference sequence). The CDR3 length is 17 residues. V was clipped by 5 bases and J by 1 base, with 18 bases between them. CDR3: CASSISSQVGSYNEQFF. CDR3 bases: TGTGCCAGCAGCATTAGTAGCCAGGTCGGGTCCTACAATGAGCAGTTCTTC.